The 19 T cell receptor beta chains below were found in one sample sequenced in a study of T cell repertoires in aging, cancer and after chemotherapy. TCR beta rearrangements were amplified from peripheral blood genomic DNA. Multiplex touch-down PCR with TRB-A/B primers amplified rearranged V-D-J TRB sequences. A single record per CDR3 protein comes from TCRdb applying MiXCR to the multiplex PCR reads. The table has around 5,000 distinct CDR3 sequences, more than 25% seen once. The sample was blood. These receptors all come from a human donor in good health.

The chain recombines TRBV27 with TRBJ1-1; maybe TRBD1 (5 bases). V lost 0 bases to trimming and J lost 1 base, with 15 bases between them. This CDR3 is 17 amino acids long. Germline assignment: CDR1 MNHEY and CDR2 SMNVEV (reference sequence). The CDR3 loop is CASSLSPIRAGNTEAFF. The CDR3 region has the DNA TGTGCCAGCAGTTTATCCCCTATCAGGGCCGGGAACACTGAAGCTTTCTTT.

This clonotype is medium-sized within its sample. The chain joins TRBV5-4 to TRBJ2-3; D possibly corresponds to TRBD1 (7 bases). In germline, CDR1 is SGHNT, CDR2 YYREEE (reference sequence). Trimming cost V 5 bases and J 5 bases, with 12 bases left between them. The CDR3 covers 13 residues. The CDR3 reads CASREGAVDTQYF. Here the CDR3 DNA reads TGTGCCAGCAGGGAGGGGGCGGTAGATACGCAGTATTTT.

This clonotype was found a few times. CDR3 sequence reads: CASSPPGAPGELFF. CDR3 coding DNA: TGCGCCAGCAGCCCGCCGGGGGCCCCCGGGGAGCTGTTTTTT. This rearrangement joins TRBV5-1 to TRBJ2-2; tentatively, D is TRBD1 or TRBD2 (6 bases each). V shed 4 bases and J shed 6 bases, with 13 bases lying between them. The CDR3 is 14 amino acids. Germline CDR1 SGHRS, CDR2 YFSETQ.

This chain uses TRBV5-6 with TRBJ1-2; 7 bases are shared with TRBD1. The CDR3 extends over 15 amino acids. J was trimmed by 3 bases and V by 2 bases; bases with no gene match: 7. From germline, CDR1 is SGHDT and CDR2 YYEEEE. The CDR3 here is CASSFGQVEDYGYTF. As DNA, the CDR3 is TGTGCCAGCAGCTTCGGACAGGTCGAGGACTATGGCTACACCTTC.

By sample share, this clonotype is medium-sized. The chain employs TRBV19 and TRBJ2-1, with D maybe TRBD1 (6 bases). Deletions cut 4 bases from V and 9 bases from J, with 19 bases between. The CDR3 consists of 15 residues. Germline V CDR1 and CDR2: LNHDA, SQIVND (reference sequence). The CDR3 bases are TGTGCCAGTAGTACACGTCATTCAGGGGTGGCTGAGCAGTTCTTC. Residues: CASSTRHSGVAEQFF.

For the CDR3, the DNA is TGTGCCACCAGTGATTTGCTATCCTCAAGTTCTAGCACAGATACGCAGTATTTT. Its protein product is CATSDLLSSSSSTDTQYF. The chain couples TRBV24-1 to TRBJ2-3, with D unclear. This CDR3 is 18 amino acids long. Germline loops: CDR1 KGHDR, CDR2 SFDVKD. The V gene lost 0 bases and the J gene lost 0 bases, with 15 bases spanning the gap.

By share of the sample, this clonotype is medium-sized (0.01 to 0.1%). This chain uses TRBV19 with TRBJ2-7; no clear D gene. This CDR3 is 13 amino acids long. Between the trimmed V and J ends, which lost 2 bases and 6 bases, there was a span of 11 bases. Per germline, CDR1 LNHDA and CDR2 SQIVND (reference sequence). Written as DNA, the CDR3 is TGTGCCAGTAGTATACCCCCCCTTGGCGAGCAGTACTTC. Its protein is CASSIPPLGEQYF.

About this clonotype itself: This may come from a read error, since a much larger clone is one base off. The chain recombines TRBV5-6 with TRBJ1-2; D is perhaps TRBD1 (5 bases). V was shortened by 5 bases and J by 4 bases, with 15 bases between the two germline ends. Germline V lookup: CDR1 SGHDT, CDR2 YYEEEE. The CDR3 has 14 residues. This CDR3 is CASSYLRQPYGYTF. The DNA for the CDR3 is TGTGCCAGCAGTTACCTCAGACAGCCCTATGGCTACACCTTC.

The table lists this clonotype with a few counts. This sequence joins TRBV4-2 and TRBJ1-4; D unclear. Trimming shortened V by 1 base and J by 8 bases, and 11 bases separated the two germline ends. The germline CDR1 and CDR2 sequences are LGHNA and YNFKEQ. The CDR3 totals 14 residues. CDR3 nucleotide sequence: TGTGCCAGCAGCCAAGTTGGCGGGTACGAAAAACTGTTTTTT. Translation gives CASSQVGGYEKLFF.

The chain joins TRBV5-1 to TRBJ2-1, with no clear D. CDR1 is SGHRS and CDR2 is YFSETQ in the germline V gene. Trimming left V 5 bases short and J 0 bases short, with 15 bases between. This CDR3 region has 16 residues. Here the CDR3 DNA reads TGCGCCAGCAGAAAAGAAGAGAGCAGCTCCTACAATGAGCAGTTCTTC. This codes for CASRKEESSSYNEQFF. Combining the CDR3 with reference TRBV5-1 and TRBJ2-1 gives the whole variable domain KAGVTQTPRYLIKTRGQQVTLSCSPISGHRSVSWYQQTPGQGLQFLFEYFSETQRNKGNFPGRFSGRQFSNSRSEMNVSTLELGDSALYLCASRKEESSSYNEQFFGPGTRLTVL.

In this sample, this clonotype is medium-sized. The chain has TRBV6-5 and TRBJ2-5, with D possibly being TRBD1 (6 bases). CDR1 and CDR2 (germline): MNHEY, SVGAGI. Between the trimmed V and J ends, which lost 2 bases and 0 bases, there was a span of 13 bases. There are 16 residues in the CDR3. DNA of the CDR3: TGTGCCAGCAGTTACGGAATTGGACAGTACCAAGAGACCCAGTACTTC. It encodes CASSYGIGQYQETQYF.

The gene calls are TRBV6-5 and TRBJ2-7; D is perhaps TRBD1 (5 bases). Germline CDR1 and CDR2: MNHEY and SVGAGI. The V end was cut by 6 bases, the J end by 5 bases, with 17 bases between. This CDR3 is built from 14 residues. The CDR3 bases are TGTGCCAGCAGGGTGATGGGGCCAGTCCACGAGCAGTACTTC. Translated, it gives CASRVMGPVHEQYF.

This clonotype is medium-sized. This sequence joins TRBV12-3 or TRBV12-4 and TRBJ1-5; D unresolved. V was trimmed by 3 bases and J by 6 bases, leaving 9 bases between them. The CDR3 totals 13 residues. This chain's CDR3 is CASSFSGGQPQHF. The CDR3 DNA is TGTGCCAGCAGTTTTAGCGGTGGTCAGCCCCAGCATTTT.

This clonotype is judged medium-sized. This chain uses TRBV29-1 with TRBJ2-4; D is perhaps TRBD1 (5 bases). Germline V gene sequence: CDR1 SQVTM, CDR2 ANQGSEA. Trimming left V 2 bases short and J 6 bases short, with 11 bases between. There are 13 residues in the CDR3. The CDR3: CSVESQGANIQYF. The CDR3 nucleotides are TGCAGCGTTGAAAGTCAGGGCGCAAACATTCAGTACTTC. The whole variable domain, remainder taken from reference TRBV29-1 and TRBJ2-4, is SAVISQKPSRDICQRGTSLTIQCQVDSQVTMMFWYRQQPGQSLTLIATANQGSEATYESGFVIDKFPISRPNLTFSTLTVSNMSPEDSSIYLCSVESQGANIQYFGAGTRLSVL.

This clonotype was found a few times. This chain links TRBV20-1 with TRBJ2-5; 9 nucleotides agree with TRBD1. This CDR3 comprises 14 residues. CDR1 DFQATT and CDR2 SNEGSKA come from the germline V gene (reference sequence). Losses at the gene ends were 8 bases for V and 1 base for J; bases not matched to a gene: 8. The CDR3 bases are TGCAGTTCCTCCCGGGACAGGGCCCAAGAGACCCAGTACTTC. Amino acids: CSSSRDRAQETQYF.

The chain recombines TRBV29-1 with TRBJ1-5; D unresolved. Germline CDR1 SQVTM, CDR2 ANQGSEA. Trimming removed 0 bases at V and 12 bases at J, with 15 bases between. The length of the CDR3 is 13 residues. The CDR3 DNA follows: TGCAGCGTTGAAGATTGGGATTCAATCAGCCAGCATTTT. It translates to CSVEDWDSISQHF.

This clonotype was detected only a few times. This chain connects TRBV5-4 to TRBJ2-7, with D perhaps given as TRBD1 or TRBD2 (6 bases each). V was cut by 0 bases and J by 0 bases, with 7 bases left in between. In germline, CDR1 is SGHNT, CDR2 YYREEE (reference sequence). The CDR3 length is 14 residues. CDR3 loop: CASSLAGASYEQYF. Here the CDR3 DNA reads TGTGCCAGCAGCTTGGCGGGGGCCTCCTACGAGCAGTACTTC. The entire variable domain, with the rest obtained from reference TRBV5-4 and TRBJ2-7, is as follows: ETGVTQSPTHLIKTRGQQVTLRCSSQSGHNTVSWYQQALGQGPQFIFQYYREEENGRGNFPPRFSGLQFPNYSSELNVNALELDDSALYLCASSLAGASYEQYFGPGTRLTVT.

V is TRBV28 and J is TRBJ2-7, with 8 positions matching TRBD2. Germline loops: CDR1 MDHEN, CDR2 SYDVKM. The CDR3 is 13 amino acids. The V segment lost 7 bases and the J segment 6 bases; nucleotides outside the gene matches: 8. CDR3: CASISGGGREQYF. The CDR3 DNA is TGTGCCAGCATCTCCGGGGGGGGGCGCGAGCAGTACTTC.

This chain uses TRBV14 with TRBJ1-2; D is uncertain. The CDR3 loop spans 17 amino acids. The V and J ends lost 4 bases and 2 bases respectively, with 20 bases between them. Germline V gene sequence: CDR1 SGHDN, CDR2 FVKESK. The DNA of the CDR3 is TGTGCCAGCAGCCCGTATACGAGGACGGAAGGAAACTATGGCTACACCTTC. Its translation is CASSPYTRTEGNYGYTF.